These 21 T cell receptor beta chains were all obtained from the same sample, sequenced in a study of post-analysis software for immune sequencing data. Overall study findings and caveats: The five TRBV segments detected at higher frequency in patients than in controls included TRBV5-6, TRBV5-1 and TRBV20-1.

Unique molecular identifiers featured in each of the TCR beta cDNA libraries. One entry per CDR3 protein results from TCRdb running MiXCR on the PCR reads. The data contain 700,000 to 800,000 distinct CDR3 sequences, just under 30% of them seen just once; the ten biggest clones take up roughly 0.57%. Antigen specificity for these receptors is unknown. What was sequenced was blood. Receptor source: a girl aged 5-17 years with multiple sclerosis.

In the case of this clonotype: An end of the junction does not agree with germline; a read error may underlie this. The rearrangement joins TRBV7-2 to TRBJ2-7, with a possible D match to TRBD1 (5 bases). The CDR3 covers 16 residues. Germline V gene lookup returns CDR1 SGHTA and CDR2 FQGNSA. The CDR3 protein is CPSSPRAMAGSYEQYF. In DNA, the CDR3 is TGTCCCAGCAGCCCCAGGGCTATGGCTGGGTCCTACGAGCAGTACTTC.

This clonotype was found a few times. This CDR3 reads CSAETSGSGPDTQYF. DNA of the CDR3: TGCAGTGCGGAGACTAGCGGGAGCGGTCCAGATACGCAGTATTTT. This rearrangement joins TRBV20-1 to TRBJ2-3; 12 bases align to TRBD2. This CDR3 region has 15 residues. The trim removed 6 bases at V and 4 bases at J, leaving 8 bases unmatched. The germline CDR1 and CDR2 sequences are DFQATT and SNEGSKA (reference sequence).

The chain joins TRBV14 to TRBJ2-7, with 9 bases lining up with TRBD1. Per germline, CDR1 SGHDN and CDR2 FVKESK. This CDR3 region has 15 residues. After removal of 3 bases from V and 2 bases from J, the junction contained 5 bases not matched to a gene. CDR3 region: CASSHPGQGPYEQYF. The DNA of the CDR3 is TGTGCCAGCAGCCACCCGGGACAGGGCCCCTACGAGCAGTACTTC.

The chain uses TRBV5-1 and TRBJ2-1; D is unresolved. The CDR3 sequence is 15 residues long. V was shortened by 3 bases and J by 1 base, with 11 bases between the two germline ends. Germline-derived CDR1 and CDR2 are SGHRS and YFSETQ. CDR3 sequence: CASSWASGSYNEQFF. The CDR3 bases are TGCGCCAGCAGCTGGGCCTCCGGGTCCTACAATGAGCAGTTCTTC.

Only a few counts were recorded for this clonotype. CDR3 in DNA: TGTGCCAGCAGCTTAGTAATGGCGGGACAGGGCTACGAGCAGTACTTC. It translates to CASSLVMAGQGYEQYF. The V call is TRBV7-2, the J call TRBJ2-4; the match to TRBD1 covers 9 bases. The J call could be wrong; TRBJ2-7 is a better fit for the DNA end. The CDR3 is 16 amino acids. Germline loops: CDR1 SGHTA, CDR2 FQGNSA.

Only a few counts were recorded for this clonotype. V and J are TRBV9 and TRBJ2-5, with D unresolved. This CDR3 is built from 9 residues. V was pared by 7 bases and J by 6 bases, with 4 bases between. Germline V CDR1 and CDR2: SGDLS, YYNGEE. CDR3 sequence (DNA): TGTGCCAGCGGTCAGACCCAGTACTTC. This sequence encodes CASGQTQYF.

V usage is TRBV20-1 and J usage is TRBJ2-2; D possibly corresponds to TRBD2 (6 bases). Germline lookup yields CDR1 DFQATT and CDR2 SNEGSKA (reference sequence). The CDR3 spans 14 residues. Trimming removed 3 bases from V and 3 bases from J, with 11 bases in between. CDR3 sequence (DNA): TGCAGTGCTAGCCCCGGGAGAGACACCGGGGAGCTGTTTTTT. Amino acids: CSASPGRDTGELFF.

On this clonotype itself: The junction departs from the called germline gene at one end, perhaps through a read error. Written as DNA, the CDR3 is TGTGTCAGCAGCCAAGAACTGGGGCTGAGCTATGGCTACACCTTC. Its translation is CVSSQELGLSYGYTF. The rearrangement links TRBV4-2 to TRBJ1-2, with D tentatively TRBD1 (5 bases). Germline values: CDR1 LGHNA, CDR2 YNFKEQ. The CDR3 is 15 residues long.

A few counts support this clonotype. V gene TRBV12-3 or TRBV12-4 combines with J gene TRBJ2-4, with TRBD1 matching over 8 bases. With the DNA end fitting TRBJ2-5 better, the J assignment may be wrong. The length of the CDR3 is 15 residues. This CDR3 is CASSLAQGAGETQYF. Here the CDR3 DNA reads TGTGCCAGCAGTTTAGCCCAGGGGGCGGGTGAGACCCAGTACTTC.

The chain is built from TRBV28 and TRBJ1-5; 9 nucleotides line up with TRBD1. CDR3 length: 16 residues. CDR1 and CDR2 (germline): MDHEN, SYDVKM. V lost 4 bases, J lost 2 bases, and 6 bases stayed unmatched. DNA for the CDR3: TGTGCCAGCAGTTGGTGGGACAGGGAGGGCAATCAGCCCCAGCATTTT. This sequence encodes CASSWWDREGNQPQHF.

Details on this clonotype: A read error is possible here, since a much larger clone lies one base away. The chain uses TRBV29-1 and TRBJ1-2; D might be TRBD1 (5 bases). The V and J ends lost 6 bases and 2 bases respectively, with 13 bases between them. The CDR3 contains 13 residues. Germline assignment: CDR1 SQVTM and CDR2 ANQGSEA. Here the CDR3 reads CSVPPTENYGYTF. CDR3 nucleotides: TGCAGCGTACCGCCGACAGAGAACTATGGCTACACCTTC.

The V gene is TRBV6-5, the J gene TRBJ2-1, with a weak D call TRBD2 (5 bases). The CDR3 runs to 16 residues. V was clipped by 7 bases and J by 0 bases, with 16 bases between them. Germline V gene sequence: CDR1 MNHEY, CDR2 SVGAGI. This CDR3 reads CASIRNPGSSYNEQFF. CDR3 in DNA: TGTGCCAGCATACGGAATCCGGGGAGCTCCTACAATGAGCAGTTCTTC.

This rearrangement joins TRBV7-6 to TRBJ2-5, with no clear D. Germline CDR1 SGHVS, CDR2 FNYEAQ. The CDR3 totals 15 residues. The V gene lost 5 bases and the J gene lost 5 bases, with 18 bases spanning the gap. CDR3: CASSPLGSLRETQYF. CDR3 DNA sequence: TGTGCCAGCAGCCCTTTGGGAAGCCTTCGGGAGACCCAGTACTTC.

The chain couples TRBV24-1 to TRBJ1-4; the D is unclear. CDR1 is KGHDR, CDR2 SFDVKD, per germline. The CDR3 is 13 amino acids. Trimming left V 4 bases short and J 8 bases short, with 10 bases between. DNA for the CDR3: TGTGCCACCAGTGACGACTTGGGAGAAAAACTGTTTTTT. It translates to CATSDDLGEKLFF.

This clonotype was counted many times. V is TRBV6-5 and J is TRBJ2-1; perhaps TRBD1 as D (6 bases). V lost 6 bases to trimming and J lost 3 bases, with 9 bases between them. The CDR3 spans 13 residues. Germline lookup yields CDR1 MNHEY and CDR2 SVGAGI. Written as DNA, the CDR3 is TGTGCCAGCAGGCAGGGGATCTACAATGAGCAGTTCTTC. It encodes CASRQGIYNEQFF.

The table lists this clonotype with a few counts. The chain links TRBV4-3 to TRBJ2-7; TRBD2 aligns across 8 bases. The CDR3 is 16 residues long. With 4 bases clipped from V and 6 bases from J, the junction kept 14 bases outside the gene matches. Germline loops: CDR1 LGHNA, CDR2 YSLEER. The CDR3 bases are TGCGCCAGCAGCCCCAGTTTCGGCGGGGGGTCTGGCGAGCAGTACTTC. Its translation is CASSPSFGGGSGEQYF.

The J gene is TRBJ2-7, the V gene TRBV28; 7 nucleotides match TRBD2. Trimming cost V 3 bases and J 0 bases; bases outside gene matches: 8. The CDR3 has 16 amino acids. Germline V gives CDR1 MDHEN, CDR2 SYDVKM. DNA for the CDR3: TGTGCCAGCAGTTTTGGGGGGGTCAGCCCCTCCTACGAGCAGTACTTC. Amino acid sequence: CASSFGGVSPSYEQYF.

This clonotype has just a few counts. The chain combines TRBV6-2 or TRBV6-3 with TRBJ2-1; D ambiguous. The V end was cut by 2 bases, the J end by 9 bases, with 8 bases between. The CDR3 is made up of 12 amino acids. Germline CDR1 is MNHEY and CDR2 is SVGEGT. The CDR3 spells CASSYGSPEQFF. DNA of the CDR3: TGTGCCAGCAGTTACGGCTCACCTGAGCAGTTCTTC.

There are a few counts of this clonotype. This CDR3 reads CSARGQGDQPQHF. CDR3 nucleotide sequence: TGCAGTGCTAGGGGACAGGGTGATCAGCCCCAGCATTTT. The V call is TRBV20-1, the J call TRBJ1-5; the match to TRBD1 covers 9 bases. The CDR3 runs 13 residues. Germline lookup yields CDR1 DFQATT and CDR2 SNEGSKA (reference sequence). The V gene end was trimmed by 3 bases and the J gene end by 5 bases; junction bases not matched to a gene: 2.

This clonotype was seen a few times. The chain is built from TRBV7-8 and TRBJ2-5; D is ambiguous. Trimming stripped 5 bases from V and 5 bases from J, with 24 bases between. CDR1 is SGHVS, CDR2 FQNEAQ, per germline. The CDR3 is 17 residues long. The CDR3 DNA sequence: TGTGCCAGCAGCGATATGGATCGAGCCGGGTACGCGGAGACCCAGTACTTC. Amino acids: CASSDMDRAGYAETQYF.

This clonotype was seen a handful of times. V is TRBV14 and J is TRBJ2-1; TRBD1 might be the D (6 bases). With 0 bases removed from V and 5 bases from J, the gap between germline ends came to 20 bases. Looked up from germline, CDR1 is SGHDN and CDR2 is FVKESK. The CDR3 is 18 amino acids. The chain's CDR3 is CASSQDGPAGVTNNEQFF. The CDR3 DNA reads as TGTGCCAGCAGCCAAGATGGTCCGGCAGGGGTTACCAACAATGAGCAGTTCTTC. Using reference TRBV14 and TRBJ2-1 for the parts outside the CDR3, the full variable domain is EAGVTQFPSHSVIEKGQTVTLRCDPISGHDNLYWYRRVMGKEIKFLLHFVKESKQDESGMPNNRFLAERTGGTYSTLKVQPAELEDSGVYFCASSQDGPAGVTNNEQFFGPGTRLTVL.